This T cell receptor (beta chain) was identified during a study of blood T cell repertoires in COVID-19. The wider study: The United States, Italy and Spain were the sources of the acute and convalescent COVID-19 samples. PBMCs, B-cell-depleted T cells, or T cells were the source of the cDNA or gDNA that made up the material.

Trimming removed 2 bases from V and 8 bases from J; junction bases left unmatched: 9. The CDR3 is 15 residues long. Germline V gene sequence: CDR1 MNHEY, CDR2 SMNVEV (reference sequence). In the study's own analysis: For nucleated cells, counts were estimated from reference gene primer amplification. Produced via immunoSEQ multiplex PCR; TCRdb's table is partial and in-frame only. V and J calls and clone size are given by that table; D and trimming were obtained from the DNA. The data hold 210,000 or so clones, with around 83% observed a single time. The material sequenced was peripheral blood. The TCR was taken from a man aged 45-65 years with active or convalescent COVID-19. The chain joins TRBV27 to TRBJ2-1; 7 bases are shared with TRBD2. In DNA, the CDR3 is TGTGCCAGCAGTTTAAGGTGGGAGGGCGTGGATGAGCAGTTCTTC. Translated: CASSLRWEGVDEQFF.